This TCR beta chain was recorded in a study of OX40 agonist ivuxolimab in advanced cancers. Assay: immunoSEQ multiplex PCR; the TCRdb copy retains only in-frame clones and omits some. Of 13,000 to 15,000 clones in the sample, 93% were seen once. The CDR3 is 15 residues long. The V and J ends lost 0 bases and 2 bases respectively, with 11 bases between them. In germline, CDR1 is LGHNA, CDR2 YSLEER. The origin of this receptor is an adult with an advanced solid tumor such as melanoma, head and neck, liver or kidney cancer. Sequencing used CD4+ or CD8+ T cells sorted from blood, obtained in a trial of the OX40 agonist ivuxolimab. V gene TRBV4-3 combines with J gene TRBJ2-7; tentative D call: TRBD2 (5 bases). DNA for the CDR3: TGCGCCAGCAGCCAAGACTCGGGGTTGGCCTACGAGCAGTACTTC. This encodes CASSQDSGLAYEQYF.